The rows below give T cell receptor beta chains drawn from one sample of a study of blood T cell repertoires in COVID-19. Measured with immunoSEQ multiplex PCR; TCRdb has only the in-frame clones, and not every one. Of more than 55,000 clones listed, roughly nine tenths are singletons. What was sequenced was peripheral blood. The receptors come from a woman in her fifties or sixties with COVID-19, enrolled during active disease. CDR3s include the opening cysteine and the closing phenylalanine or tryptophan. Each record gives: clone size, J gene, V gene, D gene, CDR3 protein, CDR3 DNA. A D gene is named only where the DNA matches it firmly. Some rows have no size entry. The others give once, few or many, or a class for an expanded clone.

>NA|TRBJ2-5|TRBV4-2|NA
CASSQERFQETQYF
TGTGCCAGCAGCCAAGAGCGGTTCCAAGAGACCCAGTACTTC
>NA|TRBJ2-7|TRBV11-3|NA
CASSLTTTATYEQYF
TGTGCCAGCAGCTTAACTACGACTGCAACCTACGAGCAGTACTTC
>NA|TRBJ1-6|TRBV7-2|NA
CASSWQNSYNSPLHF
TGTGCCAGCAGCTGGCAGAACTCCTATAATTCACCCCTCCACTTT
>NA|TRBJ2-1|TRBV5-4|NA
CASSLPGIYNEQFF
TGTGCCAGCAGCTTGCCGGGAATCTACAATGAGCAGTTCTTC
>NA|TRBJ2-2|TRBV12-3/TRBV12-4|NA
CASRTVSGELFF
TGTGCCAGCAGGACAGTGTCCGGGGAGCTGTTTTTT
>NA|TRBJ2-7|TRBV28|NA
CASNNGAYEQYF
TGTGCCAGCAACAATGGAGCGTACGAGCAGTACTTC
>NA|TRBJ1-1|TRBV29-1|NA
CSVRDYREGEAFF
TGCAGCGTTCGGGACTACAGGGAGGGTGAAGCTTTCTTT
>NA|TRBJ2-5|TRBV7-2|NA
CASSPPSGTRETQYF
TGTGCCAGCAGCCCACCTTCCGGGACAAGGGAGACCCAGTACTTC
>once|TRBJ2-1|TRBV19|NA
CASSTQGGPYNEQFF
TGTGCCAGTAGTACACAGGGGGGGCCTTACAATGAGCAGTTCTTC
>NA|TRBJ1-5|TRBV11-2|TRBD1
CASSRTGSNQPQHF
TGTGCCAGCAGCCGGACAGGTAGCAATCAGCCCCAGCATTTT
>once|TRBJ2-1|TRBV6-5|TRBD2
CASSYSGRADNEQFF
TGTGCCAGCAGTTATAGCGGGAGGGCCGATAATGAGCAGTTCTTC
>NA|TRBJ1-2|TRBV10-3|NA
CAIRKSLGTGGYGYTF
TGTGCCATCAGGAAGAGTCTGGGCACAGGAGGGTATGGCTACACCTTC
>NA|TRBJ1-2|TRBV6-6|TRBD1
CYSRGQTNYGYTF
TGCTACTCGCGGGGACAGACTAACTATGGCTACACCTTC
>NA|TRBJ1-5|TRBV27|TRBD1
CASSKQTGSNQPQHF
TGTGCCAGCAGTAAACAGACAGGGAGCAATCAGCCCCAGCATTTT
>NA|TRBJ2-7|TRBV5-1|NA
CASSLVGGRYEQYF
TGCGCCAGCAGCTTGGTCGGGGGGCGGTACGAGCAGTACTTC
>NA|TRBJ1-1|TRBV5-6|NA
CASSLRRGFVSEAFF
TGTGCCAGCAGCTTAAGGAGGGGATTCGTTTCTGAAGCTTTCTTT
>NA|TRBJ2-7|TRBV18|TRBD1
CASSPGQQYEQYF
TGTGCCAGCTCCCCGGGACAGCAGTACGAGCAGTACTTC
>NA|TRBJ1-4|TRBV19|NA
CASSLQFGGVEKLFF
TGTGCCAGTAGCCTTCAGTTTGGGGGCGTTGAAAAACTGTTTTTT
>few|TRBJ1-5|TRBV27|NA
CASSRARDQPQHF
TGTGCCAGCAGCCGGGCCAGGGATCAGCCCCAGCATTTT
>NA|TRBJ2-7|TRBV27|NA
CASSPGTPASYEQYF
TGTGCCAGCAGTCCCGGGACACCGGCCTCCTACGAGCAGTACTTC
>NA|TRBJ2-7|TRBV27|NA
CASSFTGSYEQYF
TGTGCCAGCAGTTTTACGGGGTCCTACGAGCAGTACTTC
>NA|TRBJ1-3|TRBV7-7|TRBD1
CASSPRSGTEAGNTIYF
TGTGCTAGCAGCCCCCGGTCCGGGACAGAGGCTGGAAACACCATATATTTT
>NA|TRBJ1-2|TRBV6-5|NA
CASSMTGFYGYTF
TGTGCCAGCAGTATGACTGGATTTTATGGCTACACCTTC
>NA|TRBJ1-4|TRBV6-5|NA
CASSPRGSSHEKLFF
TGTGCCAGCAGTCCACGGGGTTCAAGCCATGAAAAACTGTTTTTT
>once|TRBJ1-5|TRBV24-1|TRBD1
CATSDSATGEVDF
TGTGCCACCAGTGATTCAGCGACAGGGGAAGTGGATTTT
>NA|TRBJ2-5|TRBV27|TRBD1
CASSLSRFDQTGEETQYF
TGTGCCAGCAGTTTATCGCGCTTCGATCAGACAGGGGAGGAGACCCAGTACTTC
>NA|TRBJ2-7|TRBV28|TRBD1
CASSLPGQGYEQYF
TGTGCCAGCAGTTTACCGGGACAGGGGTACGAGCAGTACTTC
>NA|TRBJ2-3|TRBV28|TRBD1
CASSVGQGTDTQYF
TGTGCCAGCAGTGTGGGACAGGGCACAGATACGCAGTATTTT
>NA|TRBJ2-1|TRBV5-1|NA
CASSPRDILNEQFF
TGCGCCAGCAGCCCCCGGGACATCCTCAATGAGCAGTTCTTC
>few|TRBJ2-7|TRBV7-8|TRBD2
CASSYGTSGSREQYF
TGTGCCAGCAGTTACGGGACTAGCGGGAGTCGCGAGCAGTACTTC
>NA|TRBJ2-1|TRBV4-1|TRBD1
CASSQGDRGSYNEQFF
TGCGCCAGCAGCCAGGGGGACAGGGGCTCCTACAATGAGCAGTTCTTC
>NA|TRBJ2-1|TRBV2|TRBD1
CASLDRDSYNEQFF
TGTGCCAGCCTTGACAGGGATTCCTACAATGAGCAGTTCTTC
>NA|TRBJ2-7|TRBV6-5|TRBD1
CASRVFTDRVAEQYF
TGTGCCAGCAGGGTATTTACGGACAGGGTTGCCGAGCAGTACTTC
>NA|TRBJ2-7|TRBV7-6|TRBD2
CASSLGGGRTYEQYF
TGTGCCAGCAGCTTAGGCGGGGGACGGACCTACGAGCAGTACTTC
>NA|TRBJ2-1|TRBV5-1|TRBD2
CASGGTSGGNYNEQFF
TGCGCCAGCGGCGGGACTAGCGGGGGAAACTACAATGAGCAGTTCTTC
>NA|TRBJ2-7|TRBV28|TRBD2
CASTHGTSEQYF
TGTGCCAGCACTCATGGGACTAGCGAGCAGTACTTC
>NA|TRBJ1-2|TRBV19|TRBD1
CASSIGGQGSDGYTF
TGTGCCAGTAGTATTGGGGGACAGGGCTCCGATGGCTACACCTTC
>NA|TRBJ2-7|TRBV19|TRBD2
CASSIGTSGAYEQYF
TGTGCCAGTAGTATTGGGACTAGCGGGGCCTACGAGCAGTACTTC
>once|TRBJ2-1|TRBV20-1|NA
CSAGGAGGQFF
TGCAGTGCTGGGGGGGCAGGCGGGCAGTTCTTC
>NA|TRBJ2-1|TRBV4-1|NA
CASSQKGGDYNEQFF
TGCGCCAGCAGCCAGAAGGGGGGGGACTACAATGAGCAGTTCTTC
>NA|TRBJ1-3|TRBV5-4|NA
CASSLSGRSSGNTIYF
TGTGCCAGCAGCTTGAGCGGTCGGAGCTCTGGAAACACCATATATTTT